The 4 T cell receptor beta chains below all came from one sample that was sequenced in a study of blood T cells in healthy people across ages. Combining a sample-barcoded 5' primer with a J-beta primer mix, a second PCR ran for 7 to 11 cycles. TCRdb used MiXCR to reprocess the 5' RACE reads, holding one entry per CDR3 protein. The table lists roughly 700,000 distinct CDR3 sequences, approximately 25% of them singletons. This sample also appeared in a second study, on T cells of mothers and their children.

Material for sequencing was blood. The receptors were gathered from a boy between 5 and 17 years old in good health.

Only a few counts were recorded for this clonotype. CDR3 sequence (DNA): TGTGCCAGCAGTCGACAGGGATTAGTTCAGCCCCAGCATTTT. Amino acids: CASSRQGLVQPQHF. The chain joins TRBV28 to TRBJ1-5, with 7 bases fitting TRBD1. The V and J ends lost 5 bases and 6 bases, in that order; junction bases with no gene match: 7. The CDR3 is 14 residues long. CDR1 and CDR2 (germline): MDHEN, SYDVKM. Supplemented by reference TRBV28 and TRBJ1-5, the full variable domain reads DVKVTQSSRYLVKRTGEKVFLECVQDMDHENMFWYRQDPGLGLRLIYFSYDVKMKEKGDIPEGYSVSREKKERFSLILESASTNQTSMYLCASSRQGLVQPQHFGDGTRLSIL.

This clonotype has just a few counts. The chain couples TRBV28 to TRBJ2-5; 12 bases fit TRBD2. Germline V gene data show CDR1 as MDHEN and CDR2 as SYDVKM. The CDR3 consists of 16 residues. Trimming removed 5 bases from V and 7 bases from J; junction bases left unmatched: 11. CDR3 sequence (DNA): TGTGCCAGCAGTACGCCGGGACTAGCGGGCCCGTGGACCCAGTACTTC. This codes for CASSTPGLAGPWTQYF.

The chain is built from TRBV3-1 and TRBJ2-7; D might be TRBD1 (5 bases). With 3 bases removed from V and 3 bases from J, the gap between germline ends came to 9 bases. Per germline, CDR1 LGHDT and CDR2 YNNKEL (reference sequence). CDR3 size: 13 residues. DNA of the CDR3: TGTGCCAGCAGCCAGAGACAGTACTACGAGCAGTACTTC. Its translation is CASSQRQYYEQYF.

This clonotype was found a few times. The chain combines TRBV29-1 with TRBJ2-2; 12 bases align to TRBD2. The germline V gene has CDR1 SQVTM and CDR2 ANQGSEA. The CDR3 has 19 residues. J gave up 2 bases and V 5 bases, and 15 bases lay outside the gene matches. This chain's CDR3 is CSVRLAGAPPSFNTGELFF. In DNA form, the CDR3 reads TGCAGCGTTCGACTAGCGGGAGCCCCGCCGAGTTTTAACACCGGGGAGCTGTTTTTT.